Sequencing of this T cell receptor (beta chain) was carried out in a study of T cells in Graves' hyperthyroidism and ophthalmopathy. Amplification targeted TCR beta CDR3 regions from RNA transcripts. First-round RT-PCR with HTBI primers amplified the TCR CDR3 region. TCRdb re-called the multiplex PCR reads with MiXCR, one entry per CDR3 protein. The sample consists of more than 350,000 distinct CDR3 sequences, approximately 18% of them appearing once. This clonotype was seen at least ten times. CDR1 and CDR2 (germline): SEHNR, FQNEAQ (reference sequence). Trimming took 5 bases from V and 4 from J, leaving 15 bases between them. This CDR3 spans 16 amino acids.

Sample: blood. This TCR came from a woman aged 30 to 39 with Graves' hyperthyroidism that later progressed to Graves' ophthalmopathy. The chain links TRBV7-9 to TRBJ2-6; D may be TRBD1 (5 bases). The CDR3: CASSGTQGSGANVLTF. In DNA form, the CDR3 reads TGTGCCAGCAGCGGAACCCAGGGTTCCGGGGCCAACGTCCTGACTTTC. The full variable domain, its missing parts supplied by reference TRBV7-9 and TRBJ2-6, is DTGVSQNPRHKITKRGQNVTFRCDPISEHNRLYWYRQTLGQGPEFLTYFQNEAQLEKSRLLSDRFSAERPKGSFSTLEIQRTEQGDSAMYLCASSGTQGSGANVLTFGAGSRLTVL.